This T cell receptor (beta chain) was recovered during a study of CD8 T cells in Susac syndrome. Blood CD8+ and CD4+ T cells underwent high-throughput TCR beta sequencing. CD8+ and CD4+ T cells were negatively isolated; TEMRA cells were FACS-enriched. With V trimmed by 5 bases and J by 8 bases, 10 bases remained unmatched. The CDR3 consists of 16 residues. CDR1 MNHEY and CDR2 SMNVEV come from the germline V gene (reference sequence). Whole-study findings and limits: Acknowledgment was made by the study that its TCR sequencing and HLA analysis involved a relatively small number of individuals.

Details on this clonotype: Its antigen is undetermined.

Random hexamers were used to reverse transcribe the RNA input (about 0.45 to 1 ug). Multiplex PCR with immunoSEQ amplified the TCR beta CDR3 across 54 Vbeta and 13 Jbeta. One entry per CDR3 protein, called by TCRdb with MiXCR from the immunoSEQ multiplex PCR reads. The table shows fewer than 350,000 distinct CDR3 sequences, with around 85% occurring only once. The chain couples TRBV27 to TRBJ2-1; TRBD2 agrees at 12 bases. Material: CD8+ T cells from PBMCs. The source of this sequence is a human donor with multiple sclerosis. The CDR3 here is CASSMSGTSGFYEQFF. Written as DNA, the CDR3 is TGTGCCAGCAGTATGTCCGGGACTAGCGGGTTCTATGAGCAGTTCTTC.